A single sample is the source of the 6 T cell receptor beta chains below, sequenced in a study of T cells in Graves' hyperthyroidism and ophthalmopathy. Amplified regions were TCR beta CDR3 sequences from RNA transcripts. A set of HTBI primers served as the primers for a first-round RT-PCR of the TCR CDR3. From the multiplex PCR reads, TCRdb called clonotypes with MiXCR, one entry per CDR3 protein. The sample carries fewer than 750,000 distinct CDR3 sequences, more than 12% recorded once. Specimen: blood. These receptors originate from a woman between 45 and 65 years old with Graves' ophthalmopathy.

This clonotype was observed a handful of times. The CDR3 sequence is CATSGSGTGRNEQFF. The CDR3 DNA is TGTGCCACCAGCGGCTCCGGGACAGGGCGAAATGAGCAGTTCTTC. The chain combines TRBV15 with TRBJ2-1, with 9 bases matching TRBD1. CDR1 is LNHNV and CDR2 is YYDKDF in the germline V gene (reference sequence). V lost 5 bases to trimming and J lost 7 bases; unmatched junction nucleotides: 9. This CDR3 is built from 15 residues.

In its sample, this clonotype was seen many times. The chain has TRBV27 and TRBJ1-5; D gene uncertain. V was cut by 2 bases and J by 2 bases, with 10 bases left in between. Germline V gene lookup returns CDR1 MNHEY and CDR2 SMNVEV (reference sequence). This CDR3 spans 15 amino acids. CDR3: CASSLTTRGNQPQHF. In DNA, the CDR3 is TGTGCCAGCAGTTTAACCACTCGGGGCAATCAGCCCCAGCATTTT.

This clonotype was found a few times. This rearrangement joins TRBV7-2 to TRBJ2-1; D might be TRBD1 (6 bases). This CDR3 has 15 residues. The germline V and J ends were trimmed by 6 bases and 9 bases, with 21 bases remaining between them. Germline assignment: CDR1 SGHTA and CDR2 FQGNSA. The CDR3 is CASSSLRGPGSEQFF. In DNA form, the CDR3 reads TGTGCCAGCAGTTCTCTCAGGGGCCCCGGGTCTGAGCAGTTCTTC.

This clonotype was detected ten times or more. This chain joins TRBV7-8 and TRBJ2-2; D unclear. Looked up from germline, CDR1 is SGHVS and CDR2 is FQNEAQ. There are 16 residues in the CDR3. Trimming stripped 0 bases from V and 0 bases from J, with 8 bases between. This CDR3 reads CASSLAGLSNTGELFF. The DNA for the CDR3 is TGTGCCAGCAGCTTAGCTGGGCTATCGAACACCGGGGAGCTGTTTTTT. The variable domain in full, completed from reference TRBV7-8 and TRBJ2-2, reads GAGVSQSPRYKVAKRGQDVALRCDPISGHVSLFWYQQALGQGPEFLTYFQNEAQLDKSGLPSDRFFAERPEGSVSTLKIQRTQQEDSAVYLCASSLAGLSNTGELFFGEGSRLTVL.

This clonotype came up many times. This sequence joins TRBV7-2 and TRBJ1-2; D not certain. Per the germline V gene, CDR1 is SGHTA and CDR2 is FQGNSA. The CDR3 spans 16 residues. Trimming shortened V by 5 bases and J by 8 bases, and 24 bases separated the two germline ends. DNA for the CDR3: TGTGCCAGCAGCCAAAACGTTATTCCCTTTCGAGGGGGCTACACCTTC. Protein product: CASSQNVIPFRGGYTF.

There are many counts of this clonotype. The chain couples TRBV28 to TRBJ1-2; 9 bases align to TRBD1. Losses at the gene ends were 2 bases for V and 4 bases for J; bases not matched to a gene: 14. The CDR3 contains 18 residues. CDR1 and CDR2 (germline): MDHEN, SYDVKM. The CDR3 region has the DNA TGTGCCAGCAGTTTAACGGGACAGGGAGTCTCCTTTAGCTATGGCTACACCTTC. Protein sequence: CASSLTGQGVSFSYGYTF.